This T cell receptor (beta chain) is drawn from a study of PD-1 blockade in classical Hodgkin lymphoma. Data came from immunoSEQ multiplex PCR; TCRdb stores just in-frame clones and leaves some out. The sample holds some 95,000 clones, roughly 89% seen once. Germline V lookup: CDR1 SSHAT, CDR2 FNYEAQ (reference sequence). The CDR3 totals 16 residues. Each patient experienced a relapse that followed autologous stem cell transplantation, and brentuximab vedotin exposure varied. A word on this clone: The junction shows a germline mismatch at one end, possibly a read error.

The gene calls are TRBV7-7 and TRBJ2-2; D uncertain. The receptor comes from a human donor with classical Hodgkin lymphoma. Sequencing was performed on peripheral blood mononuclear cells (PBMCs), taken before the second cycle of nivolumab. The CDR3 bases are TGTGCTAGCAGCTTTGAGTTAGGGCCGAACACCGGGGAGCTGTTTTTT. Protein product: CASSFELGPNTGELFF.